The source of this T cell receptor (beta chain) is a study of T-cell reconstitution after alpha-beta-depleted transplantation in children. Molecular barcoding with unique molecular identifiers was used for the TCRbeta library. TCRdb re-derived calls from the PCR reads in MiXCR, one entry per CDR3 protein. This table has roughly 610,000 distinct CDR3 sequences, roughly a tenth appearing once. This clonotype was seen only a few times. Germline CDR1 and CDR2: SGHTA and FQGNSA. Deletions cut 6 bases from V and 2 bases from J, with 11 bases between. This CDR3 comprises 14 residues. The chain combines TRBV7-2 with TRBJ2-1, with D possibly TRBD1 on 6 matching bases. This TCR came from a human donor who donated a stem cell graft to a child with acute myeloid leukemia. Specimen: PBMCs from the stem cell graft donor, collected from the stem cell graft. The CDR3 here is CASSIGTTYNEQFF. Written as DNA, the CDR3 is TGTGCCAGCAGTATCGGGACAACCTACAATGAGCAGTTCTTC.